This TCR beta chain was obtained from a study of CD8+ T cells in alopecia areata. Specified treatment: oral pan-JAK inhibitor, 5-10 mg twice daily. Lesional scalp tissue (obtained by punch biopsy) and peripheral blood were collected from alopecia areata patients. Extracted RNA was reverse transcribed into cDNA, the sequencing template. Sequencing was performed with immunoSEQ multiplex PCR; in TCRdb, only in-frame clones are kept and a portion is missing. Of 170,000 or so clones listed, about 60% were seen once; the top ten hold roughly 13%. The CDR3 runs to 15 residues. CDR1 SGHAT and CDR2 FQNNGV come from the germline V gene. The ends lost 5 bases at V and 2 bases at J; junction bases unmatched: 5.

Here the sequenced sample was CD8+ T cells sorted from blood, taken at week 24, from a patient treated with tofacitinib. The chain couples TRBV11-2 to TRBJ2-1; TRBD2 agrees at 8 bases. The TCR comes from a human donor with alopecia areata. The CDR3 nucleotides are TGTGCCAGCAGCCGGGGGGGCGCCGCCTACAATGAGCAGTTCTTC. Protein sequence: CASSRGGAAYNEQFF.